These 14 T cell receptor beta chains originate from one sample sequenced in a study of T cell responses to AZD1222 COVID-19 vaccine. Method: immunoSEQ multiplex PCR; TCRdb's copy keeps in-frame clones and lacks some. Here the sample spans roughly 100,000 clones, around 95% being singletons. This sample comprised peripheral blood, obtained on day 0 of AZD1222 vaccination. These receptors came from an adult in good health.

The chain joins TRBV6-5 to TRBJ1-6; maybe TRBD1 (5 bases). Germline CDR1 and CDR2: MNHEY and SVGAGI. V lost 8 bases and J lost 13, with 15 bases in between. The CDR3 consists of 12 residues. In DNA form, the CDR3 reads TGTGCCAGCGGTCCCAATTGGGGCCCCCTCCACTTT. Translation gives CASGPNWGPLHF.

The chain employs TRBV18 and TRBJ1-4; no clear D gene. The V end lost 3 bases, the J end lost 0 bases, and 5 bases lay between the germline ends. CDR3 length: 14 residues. Germline V gene data show CDR1 as KGHSH and CDR2 as LQKENI. CDR3 residues: CASSPLATNEKLFF. The DNA of the CDR3 is TGTGCCAGCTCACCCCTAGCAACTAATGAAAAACTGTTTTTT.

The chain recombines TRBV19 with TRBJ1-5; D is possibly TRBD1 (6 bases). Germline loops: CDR1 LNHDA, CDR2 SQIVND (reference sequence). The germline V and J ends were trimmed by 4 bases and 7 bases, with 11 bases remaining between them. The CDR3 has 13 amino acids. In nucleotides, the CDR3 is TGTGCCAGTAGTACTGCCAGGGGACAGCCCCAGCATTTT. It specifies CASSTARGQPQHF.

This clone occurred a few times. This CDR3 reads CASSEVGGESYEQYF. In DNA form, the CDR3 reads TGTGCCAGCAGTGAAGTCGGCGGGGAGAGCTACGAGCAGTACTTC. This chain connects TRBV6-1 to TRBJ2-7, with D perhaps matching TRBD2 (6 bases). Per the germline V gene, CDR1 is MNHNS and CDR2 is SASEGT. Trimming pared 1 base from V and 3 bases from J, leaving 13 bases between. The CDR3 contains 15 residues.

The V gene is TRBV19, the J gene TRBJ1-3; TRBD1 matches 8 bases. CDR3 size: 15 residues. Trimming at V came to 9 bases and at J to 0 bases, leaving 7 bases not matched to a gene. Germline V gives CDR1 LNHDA, CDR2 SQIVND (reference sequence). CDR3 nucleotides: TGTGCCAGCCACAGGGGGGACCCCTCTGGAAACACCATATATTTT. Translating gives CASHRGDPSGNTIYF.

The J gene is TRBJ1-1, the V gene TRBV5-5; D gene unclear. This CDR3 region has 15 residues. Trimming stripped 4 bases from V and 5 bases from J, with 18 bases between. Germline V gene data show CDR1 as SGHKS and CDR2 as YYEKEE (reference sequence). CDR3 nucleotide sequence: TGTGCCAGCAGCAGTATACAAGGCCCCTTGACTGAAGCTTTCTTT. The encoded protein is CASSSIQGPLTEAFF.

The chain employs TRBV10-3 and TRBJ1-5; no clear D gene. Germline values: CDR1 ENHRY, CDR2 SYGVKD. The CDR3 runs 12 residues. Trimming pared 4 bases from V and 2 bases from J, leaving 3 bases between. The CDR3 sequence is CAISGGNQPQHF. The DNA of the CDR3 is TGTGCCATCAGTGGGGGCAATCAGCCCCAGCATTTT.

The V and J genes are TRBV2 and TRBJ1-4; no clear D. CDR3 length equals 16 residues. From germline, CDR1 is SNHLY and CDR2 FYNNEI. Trimming stripped 2 bases from V and 3 bases from J, with 13 bases between. CDR3 sequence: CASSEWSGESNEKLFF. CDR3 coding DNA: TGTGCCAGCAGTGAATGGTCGGGCGAATCTAATGAAAAACTGTTTTTT.

This clone appeared a single time. The sample contains more than one DNA sequence encoding this CDR3. This chain links TRBV6-2 or TRBV6-3 with TRBJ1-1; a possible D gene is TRBD1 (5 bases). Germline CDR1 reads MNHEY; CDR2 reads SVGEGT. V lost 0 bases, J lost 1 base, and 9 bases lay in between. The CDR3 has 15 amino acids. The CDR3 DNA follows: TGTGCCAGCAGTTACTCGGGACGGGGGAACACTGAAGCTTTCTTT. This gives the protein CASSYSGRGNTEAFF.

The chain joins TRBV6-4 to TRBJ2-1; D is possibly TRBD1 (5 bases). Trimming cost V 8 bases and J 1 base, with 18 bases left between them. The CDR3 is made up of 16 amino acids. Looked up from germline, CDR1 is MRHNA and CDR2 is SNTAGT. The CDR3, as DNA: TGTGCCAGCGAGGAAGGGGTTAATAGTTCCTACAATGAGCAGTTCTTC. It yields the protein CASEEGVNSSYNEQFF.

The CDR3 region has the DNA TGTGCCAGTAGTATAGATCGGTCGTCCTACAATGAGCAGTTCTTC. This translates into CASSIDRSSYNEQFF. The chain recombines TRBV19 with TRBJ2-1; no clear D. With 0 bases removed from V and 1 base from J, the gap between germline ends came to 7 bases. Germline CDR1 reads LNHDA; CDR2 reads SQIVND (reference sequence). The CDR3 runs to 15 residues.

The rearrangement joins TRBV5-6 to TRBJ2-7, with 7 bases identical to TRBD1. The CDR3 contains 17 residues. The V gene's germline CDR1 is SGHDT and CDR2 YYEEEE. After removal of 3 bases from V and 3 bases from J, the junction contained 15 bases not matched to a gene. CDR3 protein: CASSSDRLLTPFYEQYF. In nucleotides, the CDR3 is TGTGCCAGCAGCTCGGACAGGCTACTAACCCCTTTCTACGAGCAGTACTTC. Together with reference TRBV5-6 and TRBJ2-7, the CDR3 gives the full variable domain: DAGVTQSPTHLIKTRGQQVTLRCSPKSGHDTVSWYQQALGQGPQFIFQYYEEEERQRGNFPDRFSGHQFPNYSSELNVNALLLGDSALYLCASSSDRLLTPFYEQYFGPGTRLTVT.

The rearrangement joins TRBV6-6 to TRBJ1-4; the match to TRBD1 covers 7 bases. The J segment lost 7 bases and the V segment lost 6 bases, leaving 8 bases of the junction unmatched. Germline CDR1 and CDR2: MNHNY and SVGAGI (reference sequence). The CDR3 has 14 residues. CDR3 sequence: CASRKGGVGEKLFF. CDR3 bases: TGTGCCAGCAGGAAAGGGGGCGTAGGTGAAAAACTGTTTTTT.

The genes are TRBV2 and TRBJ2-3; no clear D gene. V was pared by 6 bases and J by 0 bases, with 4 bases between. Germline V gives CDR1 SNHLY, CDR2 FYNNEI. The CDR3 contains 12 residues. CDR3 in DNA: TGTGCCAGCAGCAGAAGCACAGATACGCAGTATTTT. Its translation is CASSRSTDTQYF.